Sequencing of this TCR beta chain was carried out in a study of T cell changes during pregnancy in multiple sclerosis. Assay used: immunoSEQ multiplex PCR; TCRdb lists only in-frame clones, some missing. The sample carries fewer than 85,000 clones, 80% to 95% recorded once. The CDR3 totals 16 residues. V lost 4 bases and J 0 bases, leaving 16 bases between the germline ends. The germline gives CDR1 SGHRS, CDR2 YFSETQ. Sequences were derived from peripheral blood, sampled in the first trimester of pregnancy. This chain joins TRBV5-1 and TRBJ1-1, with D maybe TRBD1 (5 bases). This sequence originates from a female donor in good health, enrolled as a control in a pregnancy study. CDR3 coding DNA: TGCGCCAGCAGCCTCCGACAGTTACTAATGAACACTGAAGCTTTCTTT. This encodes CASSLRQLLMNTEAFF.